This T cell receptor (beta chain) was sequenced for a study of lymphopenia after photon versus proton radiotherapy. This CDR3 has 18 residues. V was cut by 6 bases and J by 0 bases, with 20 bases left in between. CDR1 and CDR2 from the germline V gene are SGHAT and FQNNGV. Findings of the study overall: Post-nadir diversity loss with photons came from oligoclonal expansion, particularly CD8+ Temra cells. Photon-treated patients lost naive T cells and TCR diversity; proton-treated stayed stable.

TCRdb's copy holds only in-frame clones and misses some; the assay was immunoSEQ multiplex PCR. This table holds 26,000 or so clones, 81% found once. Turning to this clone: The antigen remains unidentified.

This sequence joins TRBV11-2 and TRBJ2-2, with a possible D match to TRBD2 (5 bases). Sequenced here: peripheral blood, sampled from a patient treated with photon-based radiotherapy. The receptor was isolated from a man aged 45 to 65 with gastric cancer. CDR3 amino acids: CASRLLETGGTNTGELFF. CDR3 nucleotide sequence: TGTGCCAGCAGACTACTAGAGACCGGAGGAACGAACACCGGGGAGCTGTTTTTT.